The 17 T cell receptor beta chains given below trace back to one sample, sequenced in a study of cytomegalovirus exposure and HLA in healthy donors. The data were produced by immunoSEQ multiplex PCR, yet TCRdb's version contains in-frame clones alone and is incomplete. The sample shows about 140,000 clones, about 88% of them seen only once. Sequencing input: PBMCs. The receptors were sampled from a man between 18 and 29 years old in good health and CMV-seropositive.

This clone occurred a few times. The gene calls are TRBV15 and TRBJ2-7; 10 bases are a match to TRBD2. This CDR3 has 15 residues. J gave up 3 bases and V 0 bases, and 2 bases lay outside the gene matches. CDR1 is LNHNV, CDR2 YYDKDF, per germline (reference sequence). CDR3 sequence reads: CATSRDRTSGYEQYF. The CDR3 nucleotides are TGTGCCACCAGCAGAGATCGGACTAGCGGCTACGAGCAGTACTTC.

CDR3: CASLGRTGPRTQYF. The CDR3 bases are TGTGCCAGTTTGGGGAGGACAGGCCCCAGGACCCAGTACTTC. The rearrangement links TRBV6-5 to TRBJ2-5; D possibly corresponds to TRBD1 (7 bases). Trimming removed 9 bases at V and 7 bases at J, with 21 bases between. Germline V gene data show CDR1 as MNHEY and CDR2 as SVGAGI. This CDR3 is 14 amino acids long.

In this sample, this clone turned up once. This chain links TRBV5-6 with TRBJ2-7, with a weak D call TRBD2 (5 bases). The CDR3 runs to 12 residues. The germline CDR1 and CDR2 sequences are SGHDT and YYEEEE. Trimming removed 4 bases at V and 11 bases at J, with 16 bases between. The CDR3 nucleotides read TGTGCCAGCAGCCACGGCTGGACTGACGAGTACTTC. This sequence encodes CASSHGWTDEYF. Drawing the rest from reference TRBV5-6 and TRBJ2-7, the complete variable domain is DAGVTQSPTHLIKTRGQQVTLRCSPKSGHDTVSWYQQALGQGPQFIFQYYEEEERQRGNFPDRFSGHQFPNYSSELNVNALLLGDSALYLCASSHGWTDEYFGPGTRLTVT.

V gene TRBV18 combines with J gene TRBJ2-3; 7 bases map to TRBD1. V shed 4 bases, J shed 6 bases, and the junction held 7 bases outside the gene matches. The length of the CDR3 is 14 residues. Germline CDR1 KGHSH, CDR2 LQKENI. In nucleotides, the CDR3 is TGTGCCAGCTCACTCGGACAGGTTTACGATACGCAGTATTTT. Translating it yields CASSLGQVYDTQYF.

V and J are TRBV27 and TRBJ2-1; 7 bases line up with TRBD1. CDR3 length: 11 amino acids. CDR1 and CDR2 from the germline V gene are MNHEY and SMNVEV (reference sequence). J was trimmed by 11 bases and V by 5 bases; bases with no gene match: 3. In nucleotides, the CDR3 is TGTGCCAGCAGTAAACAGGGGAAGCAGTTCTTC. Protein: CASSKQGKQFF.

This chain connects TRBV9 to TRBJ2-7; D possibly corresponds to TRBD2 (6 bases). Germline lookup yields CDR1 SGDLS and CDR2 YYNGEE. The CDR3 loop spans 15 amino acids. Trimming cost V 4 bases and J 0 bases, with 14 bases left between them. This chain's CDR3 is CASSPGGVSSYEQYF. The DNA for the CDR3 is TGTGCCAGCAGCCCCGGAGGGGTAAGCTCCTACGAGCAGTACTTC. Full variable domain (rest looked up from reference TRBV9 and TRBJ2-7): DSGVTQTPKHLITATGQRVTLRCSPRSGDLSVYWYQQSLDQGLQFLIQYYNGEERAKGNILERFSAQQFPDLHSELNLSSLELGDSALYFCASSPGGVSSYEQYFGPGTRLTVT.

This sequence joins TRBV15 and TRBJ1-1; TRBD1 aligns across 8 bases. The CDR3 extends over 15 amino acids. J lost 1 base, V lost 3 bases, and 4 bases had no gene match. Germline V lookup: CDR1 LNHNV, CDR2 YYDKDF (reference sequence). The CDR3 here is CATSRNTGGNTEAFF. CDR3 DNA: TGTGCCACCAGCAGGAACACAGGGGGGAACACTGAAGCTTTCTTT.

The sample holds one count of this clone. The rearrangement links TRBV19 to TRBJ2-1; TRBD1 is a possible D gene (5 bases). Germline V gives CDR1 LNHDA, CDR2 SQIVND (reference sequence). V lost 8 bases, J lost 5 bases, and 16 bases lay in between. CDR3 length: 14 residues. The CDR3 coding sequence is TGTGCCAGTCGGAAGACAGCTACGAACAATGAGCAGTTCTTC. Translating gives CASRKTATNNEQFF.

The chain combines TRBV15 with TRBJ1-5, with D unresolved. CDR3 size: 15 residues. Germline CDR1 is LNHNV and CDR2 is YYDKDF (reference sequence). V dropped 0 bases and J dropped 4 bases, with 10 bases sitting between them. The CDR3 loop reads CATSREARGNQPQHF. In nucleotides, the CDR3 is TGTGCCACCAGCAGAGAAGCACGAGGAAATCAGCCCCAGCATTTT.

This chain links TRBV11-3 with TRBJ2-2; D remains ambiguous. V lost 1 base and J lost 4, with 7 bases in between. The length of the CDR3 is 14 residues. Germline-derived CDR1 and CDR2 are SGHNT and YENEEA. The CDR3 sequence: CASSLGLFTGELFF. Here the CDR3 DNA reads TGTGCCAGCAGCTTAGGACTCTTCACCGGGGAGCTGTTTTTT.

V is TRBV19 and J is TRBJ1-5; a possible D gene is TRBD1 (6 bases). V dropped 10 bases and J dropped 9 bases, with 34 bases sitting between them. Germline lookup yields CDR1 LNHDA and CDR2 SQIVND (reference sequence). There are 18 residues in the CDR3. CDR3 in amino acids: CATRGSPSTINPLRPQHF. As DNA, the CDR3 is TGTGCCACCAGGGGTTCCCCGTCAACTATCAACCCTCTCAGGCCCCAGCATTTT.

V and J are TRBV15 and TRBJ2-1; 9 bases agree with TRBD1. CDR3 length: 15 residues. Unmatched junction bases numbered 7, after V lost 3 bases and J lost 7 bases. Germline assignment: CDR1 LNHNV and CDR2 YYDKDF (reference sequence). DNA of the CDR3: TGTGCCACCAGCAGCCTACAGGGGGCGCTTAATGAGCAGTTCTTC. Translating gives CATSSLQGALNEQFF.

The chain employs TRBV5-1 and TRBJ2-7; 7 bases align to TRBD1. Trimming cost V 0 bases and J 4 bases; bases outside gene matches: 4. The CDR3 sequence is 14 residues long. Germline CDR1 and CDR2: SGHRS and YFSETQ. The CDR3 sequence is CASSLGGQQYEQYF. The CDR3 DNA is TGCGCCAGCAGCTTGGGGGGACAGCAATACGAGCAGTACTTC. The full variable domain, rest sourced from reference TRBV5-1 and TRBJ2-7, is KAGVTQTPRYLIKTRGQQVTLSCSPISGHRSVSWYQQTPGQGLQFLFEYFSETQRNKGNFPGRFSGRQFSNSRSEMNVSTLELGDSALYLCASSLGGQQYEQYFGPGTRLTVT.

This chain joins TRBV6-5 and TRBJ2-1; the D gene is possibly TRBD1 (5 bases). Looked up from germline, CDR1 is MNHEY and CDR2 is SVGAGI. CDR3 length equals 13 residues. The V end lost 7 bases, the J end lost 10 bases, and 17 bases lay between the germline ends. This CDR3 is CASTAGSIGEQFF. For the CDR3, the DNA is TGTGCCAGCACCGCAGGGTCCATCGGGGAGCAGTTCTTC.

This chain uses TRBV7-8 with TRBJ2-1; TRBD2 matches at 8 bases. V shed 10 bases and J 3 bases; nucleotides not matched to a gene: 11. Germline CDR1 reads SGHVS; CDR2 reads FQNEAQ. CDR3 length equals 15 residues. The CDR3 region has the DNA TGTGCCACCAGAAAGGGACTAGTGGACTACAATGAGCAGTTCTTC. This gives the protein CATRKGLVDYNEQFF.

The V and J genes are TRBV11-3 and TRBJ2-7; D gene unclear. V lost 5 bases and J 3 bases, leaving 17 bases between the germline ends. The germline CDR1 and CDR2 sequences are SGHNT and YENEEA. The CDR3 is 15 residues long. Here the CDR3 DNA reads TGTGCCAGCAGCCACGGTAGCACGCAAGGCTACGAGCAGTACTTC. It is translated as CASSHGSTQGYEQYF. Full variable domain (missing parts from reference TRBV11-3 and TRBJ2-7): EAGVVQSPRYKIIEKKQPVAFWCNPISGHNTLYWYLQNLGQGPELLIRYENEEAVDDSQLPKDRFSAERLKGVDSTLKIQPAELGDSAVYLCASSHGSTQGYEQYFGPGTRLTVT.

The chain employs TRBV11-3 and TRBJ1-1; D ambiguous. Germline V gene sequence: CDR1 SGHNT, CDR2 YENEEA. The V gene lost 5 bases and the J gene lost 2 bases, with 15 bases spanning the gap. This CDR3 contains 15 residues. The DNA for the CDR3 is TGTGCCAGCAGCCGACGCGGTGGGAGTAACACTGAAGCTTTCTTT. It is translated as CASSRRGGSNTEAFF. The full variable domain, in which reference TRBV11-3 and TRBJ1-1 provide the parts outside the CDR3, is EAGVVQSPRYKIIEKKQPVAFWCNPISGHNTLYWYLQNLGQGPELLIRYENEEAVDDSQLPKDRFSAERLKGVDSTLKIQPAELGDSAVYLCASSRRGGSNTEAFFGQGTRLTVV.